This TCR beta chain is from a study of blood T cell repertoires in COVID-19. Whole-study context: COVID-19 samples collected from the United States, Italy and Spain covered acute and convalescent phases. From T cells, B-cell-depleted T cells, or PBMCs came the material, which was cDNA or gDNA.

V lost 3 bases, J lost 7 bases, and 16 bases lay in between. The germline gives CDR1 KGHSH, CDR2 LQKENI. The CDR3 loop spans 14 amino acids. In the authors' methods: Amplification with reference gene primers provided the estimates of nucleated cell counts. Produced via immunoSEQ multiplex PCR; TCRdb's table is partial and in-frame only. For V, J and clone size, that table is used; D and trimming come from the DNA. Here the sample spans 190,000 or so clones, about 87% being singletons. The chain is built from TRBV18 and TRBJ2-7; D remains ambiguous. The sample taken for sequencing was peripheral blood. The source of this sequence is a woman under 30 who had recovered from COVID-19. The CDR3 sequence: CASSPSVGLQEQYV. The CDR3 DNA is TGTGCCAGCTCACCGTCGGTTGGGCTCCAAGAGCAGTACGTC.